These 8 T cell receptor beta chains originate from one sample sequenced in a study of persistence of HIV-infected CD4 T cells (dated by TCRdb to about 2020). No antigen is known for these receptors. TCRbeta repertoires were sequenced from genomic DNA with the immunoSEQ hsTCRB assay version 4 in survey mode. This immuneACCESS table, as held by TCRdb, lists in-frame sequences with V and J called but not all clones. Of the missing ones, under half trace to an unresolved V gene in checked studies; the others have no known cause. A total of under 25,000 clones appear in this sample, roughly 60% of them only once. The top ten hold approximately 2% of the sample. This specimen's treatment or condition label, per the study, means: suppressive antiretroviral therapy. A pool of overlapping 15-mer peptides from HIV-1 Gag, at 0.95 to 1 ug per peptide per mL, was used to stimulate the cells. CD4+ T cells that responded were sorted based on upregulation of both CD40 ligand and CD69.

The source was CD4+ T cells sorted from PBMCs after approximately 18-hour stimulation, collected from a patient who received antiretroviral therapy. The intended sense of this specimen's cell subset or site label: CD40L+CD69+ CD4 T cells responding to HIV-1 Gag peptides. The receptors derive from an adult woman with HIV who was CMV-seropositive.

The chain links TRBV6-5 to TRBJ2-1; 8 positions agree with TRBD1. This CDR3 region has 11 residues. CDR1 MNHEY and CDR2 SVGAGI come from the germline V gene. Trimming removed 8 bases from V and 9 bases from J; junction bases left unmatched: 3. The DNA of the CDR3 is TGTGCCAGCCAGGGGGCATCTGAGCAGTTCTTC. It is translated as CASQGASEQFF.

V gene TRBV6-1 combines with J gene TRBJ2-3; D gene uncertain. The CDR3 has 14 amino acids. CDR1 and CDR2 from the germline V gene are MNHNS and SASEGT. V gave up 0 bases and J gave up 5 bases, with 9 bases separating them. CDR3 region: CASSEAWGVDTQYF. The CDR3 DNA reads as TGTGCCAGCAGTGAAGCCTGGGGTGTAGATACGCAGTATTTT.

About this clone: At the DNA level, this CDR3 is encoded by other sequences in the same sample as well. The rearrangement joins TRBV29-1 to TRBJ1-2; D is unclear. Germline lookup yields CDR1 SQVTM and CDR2 ANQGSEA. The V end was cut by 5 bases, the J end by 2 bases, with 9 bases between. The CDR3 has 12 amino acids. The CDR3 loop is CSVSGGNYGYTF. The CDR3 DNA is TGCAGCGTTTCGGGCGGGAACTATGGCTACACCTTC. The full variable domain, in which reference TRBV29-1 and TRBJ1-2 provide the parts outside the CDR3, is SAVISQKPSRDICQRGTSLTIQCQVDSQVTMMFWYRQQPGQSLTLIATANQGSEATYESGFVIDKFPISRPNLTFSTLTVSNMSPEDSSIYLCSVSGGNYGYTFGSGTRLTVV.

In DNA, the CDR3 is TGTGCCAGCAGCGTAGCGTCCAATCAGCCCCAGCATTTT. It codes for CASSVASNQPQHF. This sequence joins TRBV9 and TRBJ1-5, with D unclear. CDR1 and CDR2 from the germline V gene are SGDLS and YYNGEE. Trimming shortened V by 0 bases and J by 3 bases, and 4 bases separated the two germline ends. This CDR3 spans 13 amino acids.

The rearrangement uses TRBV12-3 or TRBV12-4 and TRBJ1-2; 9 bases line up with TRBD1. J was trimmed by 9 bases and V by 6 bases; bases with no gene match: 8. The CDR3 contains 13 residues. CDR3 sequence: CASSTPGQGSYTF. CDR3 sequence (DNA): TGTGCCAGCAGCACTCCGGGACAGGGAAGCTACACCTTC.

The genes are TRBV7-3 and TRBJ2-6; D is perhaps TRBD1 (6 bases). There are 15 residues in the CDR3. The germline CDR1 and CDR2 sequences are SGHTA and FQGTGA. V gave up 5 bases and J gave up 2 bases, with 10 bases separating them. The CDR3 loop is CASSPPGAGANVLTF. The CDR3 DNA reads TGTGCCAGCAGCCCCCCAGGGGCTGGGGCCAACGTCCTGACTTTC.

This clone was seen a handful of times. The chain recombines TRBV30 with TRBJ2-7; D is ambiguous. CDR3 length: 14 amino acids. V dropped 0 bases and J dropped 3 bases, with 12 bases sitting between them. Looked up from germline, CDR1 is GTSNPN and CDR2 is SVGIG (reference sequence). The CDR3 DNA reads TGTGCCTGGAGTGTAGGGCACGGTGTCTACGAGCAGTACGTC. This encodes CAWSVGHGVYEQYV.

This clone occurred a few times. The chain is built from TRBV7-9 and TRBJ2-7, with unresolved D. Looked up from germline, CDR1 is SEHNR and CDR2 is FQNEAQ (reference sequence). Trimming took off 2 bases at V and 3 bases at J, with 11 bases between the two ends. The CDR3 length is 14 residues. CDR3 in DNA: TGTGCCAGCAGCTTAAATCAGCCCGGCTACGAGCAGTACGTC. Its protein is CASSLNQPGYEQYV.